The present TCR beta chain was sequenced within a study of T-cell reconstitution after alpha-beta-depleted transplantation in children. This clonotype has a single count. Possible read error: a much larger clone is one base away. Unique molecular identifiers were incorporated during preparation of the TCRbeta library. TCRdb re-called the PCR reads with MiXCR, one entry per CDR3 protein. This sample has 600,000 to 800,000 distinct CDR3 sequences, with 13% found just once. Looked up from germline, CDR1 is MNHNS and CDR2 is SASEGT. This CDR3 is 14 amino acids long. The receptor's source is a girl aged 2-10 years with congenital amegakaryocytic thrombocytopenia, due to receive a stem cell transplant. The sequenced sample was PBMCs, obtained before TCRalphabeta/CD19-depleted stem cell transplant. The chain combines TRBV6-1 with TRBJ2-7; possibly TRBD1 or TRBD2 for D (5 bases each). The CDR3 region is CASSEQGDSYEQHF. DNA of the CDR3: TGTGCCAGCAGTGAGCAGGGAGACTCCTACGAGCAGCACTTC.